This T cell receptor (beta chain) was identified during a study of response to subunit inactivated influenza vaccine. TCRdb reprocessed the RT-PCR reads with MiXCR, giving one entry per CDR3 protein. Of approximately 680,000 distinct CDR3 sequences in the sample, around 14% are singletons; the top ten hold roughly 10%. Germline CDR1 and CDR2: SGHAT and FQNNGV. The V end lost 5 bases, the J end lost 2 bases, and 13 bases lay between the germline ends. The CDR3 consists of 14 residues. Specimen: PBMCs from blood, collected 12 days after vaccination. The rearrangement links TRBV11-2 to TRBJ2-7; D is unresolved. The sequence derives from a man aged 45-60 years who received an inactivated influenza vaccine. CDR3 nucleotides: TGTGCCAGCAGCATCTCCTCACCCACCTACGAGCAGTACTTC. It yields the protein CASSISSPTYEQYF. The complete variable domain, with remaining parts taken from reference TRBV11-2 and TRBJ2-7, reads EAGVAQSPRYKIIEKRQSVAFWCNPISGHATLYWYQQILGQGPKLLIQFQNNGVVDDSQLPKDRFSAERLKGVDSTLKIQPAKLEDSAVYLCASSISSPTYEQYFGPGTRLTVT.